The clone carrying this T cell receptor (beta chain) was detected once. Its antigen is currently unknown. Method: immunoSEQ multiplex PCR; TCRdb's copy keeps in-frame clones and lacks some. The sample includes approximately 94,000 clones, 93% of them seen just once. This entry belongs to a study of siplizumab effects on memory and regulatory T cells. Germline CDR1 SGHDN, CDR2 FVKESK. The CDR3 covers 15 residues. Trimming took 5 bases from V and 5 from J; bases not matched to a gene: 9. Whole-study findings and limits: It was never confirmed that proliferating Tregs from siplizumab cultures were suppressive. Siplizumab significantly brought down the alloreactive sequences that trace back to unstimulated CD4+ memory cells.

The clonotype was recovered from a human donor in good health. The material sequenced was CD8+ T cells sorted from blood. The chain links TRBV14 to TRBJ2-1; 7 positions match TRBD2. CDR3 sequence reads: CASSSLGGGNNEQFF. The CDR3 bases are TGTGCCAGCAGCTCCCTTGGGGGGGGAAACAATGAGCAGTTCTTC.